The 20 T cell receptor beta chains below all came from one sample that was sequenced in a study of blood T cell repertoires in COVID-19. TCRdb's copy holds only in-frame clones and misses some; the assay was immunoSEQ multiplex PCR. The data show some 80,000 clones, with approximately 93% seen just once and 2.5% to 3% held by the top ten. Specimen: peripheral blood. The receptors were gathered from a man aged 50 to 60 with COVID-19, enrolled during active disease.

This clone was recorded a few times. CDR3 in amino acids: CASGGGRYGYTF. The CDR3 DNA reads TGTGCCAGCGGGGGGGGGCGCTATGGCTACACCTTC. The V gene is TRBV28, the J gene TRBJ1-2; weak D call: TRBD1 (6 bases). V was pared by 8 bases and J by 4 bases, with 11 bases between. Germline V gives CDR1 MDHEN, CDR2 SYDVKM. This CDR3 has 12 amino acids.

The genes are TRBV6-6 and TRBJ1-6; the D gene is possibly TRBD1 (6 bases). Germline V gene lookup returns CDR1 MNHNY and CDR2 SVGAGI (reference sequence). Trimming took 2 bases from V and 10 from J, leaving 15 bases between them. The CDR3 runs to 15 residues. CDR3 loop: CASSYGQSPVSPLHF. Here the CDR3 DNA reads TGTGCCAGCAGTTACGGACAGAGCCCAGTCTCACCCCTCCACTTT.

The chain joins TRBV11-2 to TRBJ2-3; 10 bases match TRBD2. Germline CDR1 SGHAT, CDR2 FQNNGV. The CDR3 sequence is 15 residues long. V shed 5 bases and J 3 bases; nucleotides not matched to a gene: 5. CDR3 coding DNA: TGTGCCAGCAGCCCCTTAGCGGGAGGTACAGATACGCAGTATTTT. As protein: CASSPLAGGTDTQYF.

This chain links TRBV6-2 or TRBV6-3 with TRBJ2-3; TRBD2 matches 7 bases. With 3 bases clipped from V and 0 bases from J, the junction kept 3 bases outside the gene matches. The CDR3 spans 15 residues. From germline, CDR1 is MNHEY and CDR2 SVGEGT. The CDR3 bases are TGTGCCAGCAGTTATGCTAGCGGTAGCACAGATACGCAGTATTTT. This codes for CASSYASGSTDTQYF.

The chain recombines TRBV7-3 with TRBJ2-1, with D uncertain. The CDR3 consists of 14 residues. The V end lost 0 bases, the J end lost 9 bases, and 12 bases lay between the germline ends. CDR1 is SGHTA, CDR2 FQGTGA, per germline. CDR3 amino acids: CASSLTLERSEQFF. CDR3 DNA: TGTGCCAGCAGCTTAACCCTAGAGCGAAGTGAGCAGTTCTTC.

The rearrangement links TRBV19 to TRBJ2-2; D may be TRBD1 (5 bases). Germline V gives CDR1 LNHDA, CDR2 SQIVND (reference sequence). CDR3 length equals 12 residues. V lost 5 bases and J 6 bases, leaving 7 bases between the germline ends. This CDR3 reads CASSVQAGELFF. CDR3 DNA sequence: TGTGCCAGTAGTGTACAGGCCGGGGAGCTGTTTTTT.

The CDR3 reads CASRPASGTNMRKLFF. The DNA for the CDR3 is TGTGCCAGCAGACCGGCCTCGGGGACTAATATGAGAAAACTGTTTTTT. The chain combines TRBV27 with TRBJ1-4; possibly TRBD1 for D (5 bases). The germline gives CDR1 MNHEY, CDR2 SMNVEV (reference sequence). Deletions cut 6 bases from V and 10 bases from J, with 24 bases between. The length of the CDR3 is 16 residues. The full variable domain, rest sourced from reference TRBV27 and TRBJ1-4, is EAQVTQNPRYLITVTGKKLTVTCSQNMNHEYMSWYRQDPGLGLRQIYYSMNVEVTDKGDVPEGYKVSRKEKRNFPLILESPSPNQTSLYFCASRPASGTNMRKLFFGSGTQLSVL.

This clone came up once. The V and J genes are TRBV18 and TRBJ2-3, with 9 nucleotides matching TRBD2. The germline gives CDR1 KGHSH, CDR2 LQKENI. J was trimmed by 2 bases and V by 6 bases; bases with no gene match: 9. The CDR3 runs 16 residues. The CDR3: CASSLFSGSLTDTQYF. Here the CDR3 DNA reads TGTGCCAGCTCTCTATTTAGCGGGAGTCTCACAGATACGCAGTATTTT.

V is TRBV28 and J is TRBJ2-7; 8 bases map to TRBD1. Trimming removed 6 bases from V and 6 bases from J; junction bases left unmatched: 1. CDR1 and CDR2 (germline): MDHEN, SYDVKM. The CDR3 is made up of 11 amino acids. The CDR3 is CASSDRGEQYV. The DNA for the CDR3 is TGTGCCAGCAGCGACAGGGGCGAGCAGTACGTC.

The chain recombines TRBV14 with TRBJ2-3, with TRBD2 identical over 9 bases. Germline V gives CDR1 SGHDN, CDR2 FVKESK. Trimming at V came to 3 bases and at J to 0 bases, leaving 4 bases not matched to a gene. The length of the CDR3 is 16 residues. The CDR3 region is CASSHTSGLSTDTQYF. The CDR3 DNA is TGTGCCAGCAGCCACACTAGCGGGCTTAGCACAGATACGCAGTATTTT.

The rearrangement uses TRBV18 and TRBJ1-6; no clear D gene. The CDR3 is made up of 14 amino acids. The germline V gene encodes CDR1 KGHSH and CDR2 LQKENI. V was clipped by 3 bases and J by 6 bases, with 9 bases between them. The CDR3: CASSPGLTNSPLHF. CDR3 in DNA: TGTGCCAGCTCACCCGGACTGACTAATTCACCCCTCCACTTT.

This clone has just one count. V usage is TRBV7-8 and J usage is TRBJ1-2; 7 positions agree with TRBD1. The CDR3 is made up of 13 amino acids. Losses at the gene ends were 1 base for V and 8 bases for J; bases not matched to a gene: 4. Per germline, CDR1 SGHVS and CDR2 FQNEAQ. The CDR3 loop is CASSLGTGLGYTF. DNA for the CDR3: TGTGCCAGCAGCTTAGGGACAGGTCTAGGCTACACCTTC.

This chain links TRBV19 with TRBJ2-5, with D possibly matching TRBD1 (6 bases). The V gene lost 3 bases and the J gene lost 1 base, with 12 bases spanning the gap. CDR1 is LNHDA and CDR2 is SQIVND in the germline V gene (reference sequence). The CDR3 has 15 amino acids. CDR3 loop: CASSMTGNIQETQYF. In DNA, the CDR3 is TGTGCCAGTAGTATGACAGGCAATATCCAAGAGACCCAGTACTTC.

The genes are TRBV7-3 and TRBJ1-1; D is perhaps TRBD1 (5 bases). The CDR3 has 12 amino acids. Deletions cut 5 bases from V and 3 bases from J, with 7 bases between. Germline V gene lookup returns CDR1 SGHTA and CDR2 FQGTGA. Here the CDR3 DNA reads TGTGCCAGCAGCCCAGGGTACACTGAAGCTTTCTTT. It yields the protein CASSPGYTEAFF.

This chain joins TRBV14 and TRBJ1-2; possibly TRBD1 for D (5 bases). The V gene lost 0 bases and the J gene lost 7 bases, with 15 bases spanning the gap. This CDR3 has 15 amino acids. Germline-derived CDR1 and CDR2 are SGHDN and FVKESK. CDR3 loop: CASSQERRGTTGYTF. DNA for the CDR3: TGTGCCAGCAGCCAAGAGAGACGGGGGACGACTGGCTACACCTTC.

This chain connects TRBV4-3 to TRBJ2-7, with 11 bases that match TRBD1. V lost 1 base, J lost 4 bases, and 6 bases stayed unmatched. CDR3 length: 16 amino acids. The germline V gene has CDR1 LGHNA and CDR2 YSLEER. CDR3 sequence: CASSQGPGTGGYEQYF. For the CDR3, the DNA is TGCGCCAGCAGCCAAGGCCCCGGGACAGGGGGTTACGAGCAGTACTTC.

V usage is TRBV6-1 and J usage is TRBJ2-7; the D gene is possibly TRBD2 (6 bases). CDR1 is MNHNS and CDR2 is SASEGT in the germline V gene. V was shortened by 3 bases and J by 4 bases, with 19 bases between the two germline ends. CDR3 size: 16 residues. The CDR3 region is CASSDGGGPGFYEQYV. DNA of the CDR3: TGTGCCAGCAGTGACGGTGGAGGGCCAGGGTTTTACGAGCAGTACGTC.

The chain combines TRBV6-5 with TRBJ2-3; 9 bases agree with TRBD2. The germline V gene has CDR1 MNHEY and CDR2 SVGAGI. Trimming cost V 2 bases and J 4 bases; bases outside gene matches: 7. The CDR3 is made up of 16 amino acids. CDR3 protein: CASSYTAGGPADTQYF. CDR3 in DNA: TGTGCCAGCAGTTACACGGCGGGAGGGCCGGCAGATACGCAGTATTTT.

The gene calls are TRBV29-1 and TRBJ1-1; D is unresolved. CDR1 is SQVTM and CDR2 is ANQGSEA in the germline V gene. The CDR3 sequence is 12 residues long. The V end was cut by 4 bases, the J end by 7 bases, with 13 bases between. The CDR3 loop reads CSVAGLGSEAFF. The CDR3 region has the DNA TGCAGCGTTGCTGGTTTGGGCAGTGAAGCTTTCTTT.

The rearrangement links TRBV19 to TRBJ1-5, with 10 bases fitting TRBD1. The junction had 5 bases not matched to a gene; V was cut back by 7 bases and J by 5 bases. The germline V gene encodes CDR1 LNHDA and CDR2 SQIVND (reference sequence). This CDR3 has 14 residues. DNA of the CDR3: TGTGCCAGTACCAAGGGGACAGGGGATCAGCCCCAGCATTTT. Translating gives CASTKGTGDQPQHF.